The TCR beta chain described here comes from a study of blood T cell repertoires in COVID-19. The wider study: Spain, Italy and the United States supplied samples that represented acute and convalescent COVID-19.

V was trimmed by 0 bases and J by 6 bases, leaving 12 bases between them. CDR3 length: 15 residues. Germline V CDR1 and CDR2: MNHEY, SVGAGI. This clone was counted only a few times. Authors' data handling: Reference gene primers were amplified, and this amplification served to estimate nucleated cell counts. Generated by immunoSEQ multiplex PCR, the TCRdb table keeps only in-frame clones and is missing some. Clone size and V and J calls were adopted from that table, with D and trimming inferred from the DNA. The sample contains around 67,000 clones, just under 85% of which appear only once. The material sequenced was peripheral blood. This TCR was recovered from a man between 70 and 80 years old with acute or convalescent COVID-19. This chain uses TRBV6-5 with TRBJ1-3; D remains unclear. In DNA form, the CDR3 reads TGTGCCAGCAGTTACTCGATAACAAGTTCAAACACCATATATTTT. Translating it yields CASSYSITSSNTIYF.